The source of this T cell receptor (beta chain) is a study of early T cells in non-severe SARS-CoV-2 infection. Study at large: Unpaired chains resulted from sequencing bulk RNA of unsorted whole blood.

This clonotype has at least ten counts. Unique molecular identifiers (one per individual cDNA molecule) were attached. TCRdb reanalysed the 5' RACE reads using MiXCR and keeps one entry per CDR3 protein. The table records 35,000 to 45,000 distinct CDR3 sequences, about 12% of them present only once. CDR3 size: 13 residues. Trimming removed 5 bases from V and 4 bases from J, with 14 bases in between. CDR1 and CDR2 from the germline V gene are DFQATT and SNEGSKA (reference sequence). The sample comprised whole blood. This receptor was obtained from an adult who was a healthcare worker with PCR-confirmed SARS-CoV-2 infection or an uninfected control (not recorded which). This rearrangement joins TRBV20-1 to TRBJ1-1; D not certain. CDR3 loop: CSARLAEGTEAFF. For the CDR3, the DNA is TGCAGTGCTCGCTTAGCGGAGGGCACTGAAGCTTTCTTT.